This T cell receptor (beta chain) was recovered during a study of blood T cell repertoires in COVID-19. Per the original data handling: Researchers report that nucleated cell counts were estimated from reference gene primer amplification. Clones were read by immunoSEQ multiplex PCR, and TCRdb kept only the in-frame ones, dropping some. That table furnishes V, J and clone size, whereas the DNA furnished D and trimming. The data hold about 120,000 clones, with under 90% observed a single time. The CDR3 totals 15 residues. Trimming cost V 5 bases and J 8 bases; bases outside gene matches: 10. CDR1 and CDR2 (germline): MNHEY, SMNVEV (reference sequence).

This clonotype was obtained from a man aged 55 to 70 with acute or convalescent COVID-19. The chain recombines TRBV27 with TRBJ1-4, with 8 bases fitting TRBD1. What was sequenced was peripheral blood. The CDR3 DNA follows: TGTGCCAGCAGTATCGACAGGGGTCGGCGCGAAAAACTGTTTTTT. Residues: CASSIDRGRREKLFF.